These 15 T cell receptor beta chains were all obtained from the same sample, sequenced in a study of cytomegalovirus exposure and HLA in healthy donors. TCRdb's table, derived via immunoSEQ multiplex PCR, lists solely in-frame clones and lacks some. The sample consists of about 55,000 clones, 75% to 95% of them appearing once. Material: PBMCs. The source is a man aged 18 to 30 in good health and CMV-seronegative.

This rearrangement joins TRBV19 to TRBJ2-2, with 11 bases identical to TRBD2. The V segment lost 4 bases and the J segment 4 bases; nucleotides outside the gene matches: 11. The CDR3 extends over 18 amino acids. Per germline, CDR1 LNHDA and CDR2 SQIVND (reference sequence). The chain's CDR3 is CASSRPVAGGPGTGELFF. The DNA of the CDR3 is TGTGCCAGTAGTAGACCAGTAGCGGGAGGGCCGGGCACCGGGGAGCTGTTTTTT.

The chain recombines TRBV9 with TRBJ2-1; D may be TRBD2 (7 bases). The germline V gene has CDR1 SGDLS and CDR2 YYNGEE. Trimming removed 0 bases from V and 5 bases from J, with 18 bases in between. CDR3 size: 17 residues. The CDR3 region is CASSVGGAGQTDNEQFF. The CDR3 DNA follows: TGTGCCAGCAGCGTAGGAGGAGCGGGACAAACCGACAATGAGCAGTTCTTC.

This chain uses TRBV7-8 with TRBJ2-2; D remains unclear. The CDR3 is made up of 13 amino acids. Trimming took off 1 base at V and 6 bases at J, with 6 bases between the two ends. Germline-derived CDR1 and CDR2 are SGHVS and FQNEAQ. In DNA, the CDR3 is TGTGCCAGCAGCTTAGGTTCAGCCGGGGAGCTGTTTTTT. Encoded protein: CASSLGSAGELFF. The full variable domain, with the rest looked up from reference TRBV7-8 and TRBJ2-2, is GAGVSQSPRYKVAKRGQDVALRCDPISGHVSLFWYQQALGQGPEFLTYFQNEAQLDKSGLPSDRFFAERPEGSVSTLKIQRTQQEDSAVYLCASSLGSAGELFFGEGSRLTVL.

The CDR3, as DNA: TGTGCCAGCAGCGCCGGACAGGAGGTAGCCAAAAACATTCAGTACTTC. It codes for CASSAGQEVAKNIQYF. The chain recombines TRBV2 with TRBJ2-4; 7 bases map to TRBD1. In germline, CDR1 is SNHLY, CDR2 FYNNEI. The ends lost 6 bases at V and 0 bases at J; junction bases unmatched: 8. This CDR3 has 16 residues.

This sequence joins TRBV19 and TRBJ2-7, with TRBD1 as a possible D gene (6 bases). The germline V and J ends were trimmed by 8 bases and 0 bases, with 17 bases remaining between them. This CDR3 contains 15 residues. Germline CDR1 LNHDA, CDR2 SQIVND (reference sequence). The CDR3 bases are TGTGCCAGTCGATTAGGGGGAGACCTCTCCTACGAGCAGTACTTC. Translation gives CASRLGGDLSYEQYF.

The rearrangement joins TRBV9 to TRBJ2-5; TRBD1 might be the D (7 bases). The CDR3 runs 16 residues. CDR1 is SGDLS and CDR2 is YYNGEE in the germline V gene. V was shortened by 3 bases and J by 1 base, with 16 bases between the two germline ends. DNA of the CDR3: TGTGCCAGCAGCGCAGGGGGGCAGACCGTCCAAGAGACCCAGTACTTC. Translated: CASSAGGQTVQETQYF.

This clone was counted between two and nine times. The chain has TRBV4-2 and TRBJ2-1; possible D gene TRBD2, 5 bases. V was shortened by 1 base and J by 0 bases, with 10 bases between the two germline ends. From germline, CDR1 is LGHNA and CDR2 YNFKEQ. The CDR3 runs 16 residues. As DNA, the CDR3 is TGTGCCAGCAGCCAAGGGACTGTTAGCTCCTACAATGAGCAGTTCTTC. Translating gives CASSQGTVSSYNEQFF.

This clone has only one observation. J is TRBJ1-2 and V is TRBV19, with D tentatively TRBD1 (6 bases). Germline V gene lookup returns CDR1 LNHDA and CDR2 SQIVND (reference sequence). The CDR3 is 14 residues long. The V end lost 5 bases, the J end lost 13 bases, and 23 bases lay between the germline ends. The CDR3 loop is CASSFYPRTDGVTF. CDR3 DNA: TGTGCCAGTAGTTTCTACCCCCGGACAGACGGTGTCACCTTC.

The rearrangement uses TRBV19 and TRBJ1-1; possible D gene TRBD1, 5 bases. The CDR3 extends over 14 amino acids. Trimming stripped 9 bases from V and 4 bases from J, with 18 bases between. CDR1 is LNHDA and CDR2 is SQIVND in the germline V gene (reference sequence). In nucleotides, the CDR3 is TGTGCCAGCCGGGCGGGGGGAACAGGCACTGAAGCTTTCTTT. It translates to CASRAGGTGTEAFF. Drawing the rest from reference TRBV19 and TRBJ1-1, the complete variable domain is DGGITQSPKYLFRKEGQNVTLSCEQNLNHDAMYWYRQDPGQGLRLIYYSQIVNDFQKGDIAEGYSVSREKKESFPLTVTSAQKNPTAFYLCASRAGGTGTEAFFGQGTRLTVV.

The V call is TRBV28, the J call TRBJ2-5; 8 bases fit TRBD1. Germline CDR1 is MDHEN and CDR2 is SYDVKM. The CDR3 totals 14 residues. J gave up 3 bases and V 5 bases, and 5 bases lay outside the gene matches. CDR3 residues: CASSGQGGKETQYF. In nucleotides, the CDR3 is TGTGCCAGCAGTGGACAGGGCGGGAAAGAGACCCAGTACTTC.

CDR3 loop: CASSSPTETYEQYF. In DNA form, the CDR3 reads TGTGCCAGCAGTTCTCCGACGGAGACCTACGAGCAGTACTTC. V usage is TRBV6-5 and J usage is TRBJ2-7; D not resolved. The CDR3 spans 14 residues. In germline, CDR1 is MNHEY, CDR2 SVGAGI. Trimming removed 4 bases at V and 2 bases at J, with 12 bases between.

V is TRBV10-3 and J is TRBJ1-3; D remains unclear. The CDR3 sequence is 11 residues long. Germline-derived CDR1 and CDR2 are ENHRY and SYGVKD. The V and J ends lost 3 bases and 9 bases respectively, with 6 bases between them. DNA for the CDR3: TGTGCCATCAGTGATTCGAGCACCATATATTTT. Its protein is CAISDSSTIYF.

The chain employs TRBV6-5 and TRBJ1-5, with TRBD1 matching 11 bases. The CDR3 runs to 14 residues. Losses at the gene ends were 5 bases for V and 8 bases for J; bases not matched to a gene: 5. Per the germline V gene, CDR1 is MNHEY and CDR2 is SVGAGI. The CDR3 nucleotides are TGTGCCAGCAGTCGGGACAGGGGGAGGGAGCCCCAGCATTTT. The encoded protein is CASSRDRGREPQHF.

V is TRBV19 and J is TRBJ1-1, with TRBD1 as a possible D gene (5 bases). Germline loops: CDR1 LNHDA, CDR2 SQIVND (reference sequence). The CDR3 has 15 residues. With 3 bases removed from V and 5 bases from J, the gap between germline ends came to 16 bases. CDR3 nucleotide sequence: TGTGCCAGTAGTATTGGTCCGTCCAGGACAACTGAAGCTTTCTTT. This sequence encodes CASSIGPSRTTEAFF.

This clone occurred once. The chain combines TRBV4-1 with TRBJ1-3; D is uncertain. Per germline, CDR1 MGHRA and CDR2 YSYEKL. This CDR3 comprises 16 residues. V lost 1 base and J 0 bases, leaving 10 bases between the germline ends. The CDR3 protein is CASSQGYYSSGNTIYF. CDR3 DNA: TGCGCCAGCAGCCAAGGTTATTACTCCTCTGGAAACACCATATATTTT.